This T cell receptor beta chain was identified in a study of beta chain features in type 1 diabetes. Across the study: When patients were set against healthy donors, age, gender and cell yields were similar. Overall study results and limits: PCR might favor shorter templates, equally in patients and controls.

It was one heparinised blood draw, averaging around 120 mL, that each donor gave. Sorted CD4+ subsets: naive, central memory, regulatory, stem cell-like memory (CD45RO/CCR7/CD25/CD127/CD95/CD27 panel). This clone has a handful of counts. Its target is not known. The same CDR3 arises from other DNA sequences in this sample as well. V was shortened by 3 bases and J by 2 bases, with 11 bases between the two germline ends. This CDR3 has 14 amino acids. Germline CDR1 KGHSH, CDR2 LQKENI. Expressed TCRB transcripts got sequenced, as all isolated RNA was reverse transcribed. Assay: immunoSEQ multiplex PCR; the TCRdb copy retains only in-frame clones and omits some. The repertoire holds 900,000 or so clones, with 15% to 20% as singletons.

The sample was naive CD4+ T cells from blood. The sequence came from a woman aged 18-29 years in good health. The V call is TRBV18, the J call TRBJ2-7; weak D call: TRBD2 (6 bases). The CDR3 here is CASSPGTGAYEQYF. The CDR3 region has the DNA TGTGCCAGCTCACCCGGGACTGGCGCCTACGAGCAGTACTTC.